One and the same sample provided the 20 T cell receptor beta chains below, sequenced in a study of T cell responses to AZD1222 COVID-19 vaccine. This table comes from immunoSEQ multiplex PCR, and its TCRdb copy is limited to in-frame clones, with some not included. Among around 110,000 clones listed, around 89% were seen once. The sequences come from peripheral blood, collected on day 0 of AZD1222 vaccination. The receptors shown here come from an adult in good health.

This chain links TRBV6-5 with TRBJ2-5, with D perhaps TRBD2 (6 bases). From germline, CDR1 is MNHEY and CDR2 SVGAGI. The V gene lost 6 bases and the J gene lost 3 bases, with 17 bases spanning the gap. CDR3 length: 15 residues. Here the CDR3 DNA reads TGTGCCAGCAGCAGCCGCGTCGGGAGTGAAGAGACCCAGTACTTC. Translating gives CASSSRVGSEETQYF.

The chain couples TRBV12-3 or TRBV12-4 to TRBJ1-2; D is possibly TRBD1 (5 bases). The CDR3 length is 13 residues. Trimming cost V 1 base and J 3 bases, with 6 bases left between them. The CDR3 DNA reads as TGTGCCAGCAGTTTAGGGGACTACTATGGCTACACCTTC. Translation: CASSLGDYYGYTF.

For the CDR3, the DNA is TGTGCCAGCGGGGGGGGTCGAAACAATGAGCAGTTCTTC. Protein: CASGGGRNNEQFF. The rearrangement links TRBV19 to TRBJ2-1, with 8 nucleotides matching TRBD2. Germline V gene sequence: CDR1 LNHDA, CDR2 SQIVND (reference sequence). The CDR3 is 13 amino acids. The junction had 6 bases not matched to a gene; V was cut back by 9 bases and J by 5 bases.

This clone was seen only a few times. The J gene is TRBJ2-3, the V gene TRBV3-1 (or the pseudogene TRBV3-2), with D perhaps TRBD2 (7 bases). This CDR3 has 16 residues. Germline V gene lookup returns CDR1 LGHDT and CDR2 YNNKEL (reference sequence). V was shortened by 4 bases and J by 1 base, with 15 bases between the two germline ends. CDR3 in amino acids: CASSPGGRCGTDTQYF. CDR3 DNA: TGTGCCAGCAGCCCGGGGGGCAGGTGTGGCACAGATACGCAGTATTTT.

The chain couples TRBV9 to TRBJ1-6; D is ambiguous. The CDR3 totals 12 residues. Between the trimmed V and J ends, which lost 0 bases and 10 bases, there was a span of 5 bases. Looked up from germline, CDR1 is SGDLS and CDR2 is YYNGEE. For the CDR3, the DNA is TGTGCCAGCAGCGTAGCAAAATCACCCCTCCACTTT. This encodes CASSVAKSPLHF.

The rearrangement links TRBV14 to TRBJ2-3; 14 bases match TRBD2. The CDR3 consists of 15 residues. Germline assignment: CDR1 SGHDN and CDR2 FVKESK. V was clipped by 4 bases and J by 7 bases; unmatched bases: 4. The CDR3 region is CASSPGTSGRYTQYF. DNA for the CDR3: TGTGCCAGCAGCCCCGGGACTAGCGGGAGATATACGCAGTATTTT.

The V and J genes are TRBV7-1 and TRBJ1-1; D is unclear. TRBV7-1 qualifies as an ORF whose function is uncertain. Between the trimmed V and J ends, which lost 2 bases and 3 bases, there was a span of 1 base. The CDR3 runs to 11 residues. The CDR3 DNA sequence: TGTGCCAGCAGCTCATACACTGAAGCTTTCTTT. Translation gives CASSSYTEAFF.

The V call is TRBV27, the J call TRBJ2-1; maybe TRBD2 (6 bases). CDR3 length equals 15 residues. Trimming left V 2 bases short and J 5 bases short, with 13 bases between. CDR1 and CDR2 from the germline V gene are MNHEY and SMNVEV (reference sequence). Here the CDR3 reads CASSLGWRGNNEQFF. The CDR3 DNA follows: TGTGCCAGCAGTTTAGGTTGGCGGGGCAACAATGAGCAGTTCTTC.

The CDR3 reads CASRSYPGQGQGAYEQYF. The CDR3 DNA is TGTGCCAGCAGAAGCTACCCTGGGCAAGGGCAGGGGGCGTACGAGCAGTACTTC. This chain connects TRBV5-4 to TRBJ2-7; 8 bases line up with TRBD1. Per germline, CDR1 SGHNT and CDR2 YYREEE (reference sequence). V shed 5 bases, J shed 4 bases, and the junction held 20 bases outside the gene matches. This CDR3 is 18 amino acids long.

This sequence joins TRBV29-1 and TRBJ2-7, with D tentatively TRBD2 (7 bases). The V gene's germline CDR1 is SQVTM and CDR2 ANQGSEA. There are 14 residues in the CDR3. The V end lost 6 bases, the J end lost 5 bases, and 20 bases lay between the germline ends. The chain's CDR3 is CSVKGGIELHEQYF. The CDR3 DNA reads TGCAGCGTGAAGGGGGGGATTGAACTCCACGAGCAGTACTTC.

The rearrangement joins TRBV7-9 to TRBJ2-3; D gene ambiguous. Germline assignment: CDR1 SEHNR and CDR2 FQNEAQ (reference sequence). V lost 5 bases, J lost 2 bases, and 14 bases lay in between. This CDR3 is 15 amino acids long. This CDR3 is CASSPLAGTTDTQYF. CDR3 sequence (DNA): TGTGCCAGCAGCCCCCTTGCCGGAACCACAGATACGCAGTATTTT.

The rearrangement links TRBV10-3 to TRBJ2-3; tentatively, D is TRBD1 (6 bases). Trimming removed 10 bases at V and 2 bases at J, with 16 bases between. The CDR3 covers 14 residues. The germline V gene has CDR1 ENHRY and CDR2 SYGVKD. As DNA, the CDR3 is TGTGCCACCAAAATCCAGGGGCCCACAGATACGCAGTATTTT. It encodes CATKIQGPTDTQYF.

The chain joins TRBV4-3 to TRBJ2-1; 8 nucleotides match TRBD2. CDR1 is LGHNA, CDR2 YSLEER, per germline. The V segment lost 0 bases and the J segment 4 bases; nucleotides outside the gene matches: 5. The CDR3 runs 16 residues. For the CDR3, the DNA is TGCGCCAGCAGCCAAGATAGCGGGAATTGGTACAATGAGCAGTTCTTC. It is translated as CASSQDSGNWYNEQFF.

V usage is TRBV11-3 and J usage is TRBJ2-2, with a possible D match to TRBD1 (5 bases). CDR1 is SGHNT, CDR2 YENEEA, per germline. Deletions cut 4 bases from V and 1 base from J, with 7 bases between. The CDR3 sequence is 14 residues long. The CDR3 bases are TGTGCCAGCAGCTCCGGACAGAACACCGGGGAGCTGTTTTTT. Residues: CASSSGQNTGELFF. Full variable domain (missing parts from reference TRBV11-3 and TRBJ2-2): EAGVVQSPRYKIIEKKQPVAFWCNPISGHNTLYWYLQNLGQGPELLIRYENEEAVDDSQLPKDRFSAERLKGVDSTLKIQPAELGDSAVYLCASSSGQNTGELFFGEGSRLTVL.

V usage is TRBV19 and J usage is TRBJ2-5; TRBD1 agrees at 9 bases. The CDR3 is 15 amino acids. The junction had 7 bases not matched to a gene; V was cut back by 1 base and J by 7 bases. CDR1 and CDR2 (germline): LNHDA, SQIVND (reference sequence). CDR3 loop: CASSIGTGGAGTQYF. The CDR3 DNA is TGTGCCAGTAGTATAGGAACAGGGGGCGCCGGGACCCAGTACTTC.

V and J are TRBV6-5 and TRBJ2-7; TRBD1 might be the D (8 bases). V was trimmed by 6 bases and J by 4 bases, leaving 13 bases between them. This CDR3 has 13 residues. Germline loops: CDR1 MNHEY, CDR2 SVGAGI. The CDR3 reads CASSHRGGYEQYF. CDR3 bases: TGTGCCAGCAGCCACAGGGGGGGTTACGAGCAGTACTTC.

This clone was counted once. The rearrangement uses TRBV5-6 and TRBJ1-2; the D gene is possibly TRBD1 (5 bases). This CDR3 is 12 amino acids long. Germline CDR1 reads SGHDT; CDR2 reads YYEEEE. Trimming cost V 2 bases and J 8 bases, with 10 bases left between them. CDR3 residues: CASSFIGEGYTF. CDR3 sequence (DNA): TGTGCCAGCAGCTTTATAGGGGAAGGCTACACCTTC.

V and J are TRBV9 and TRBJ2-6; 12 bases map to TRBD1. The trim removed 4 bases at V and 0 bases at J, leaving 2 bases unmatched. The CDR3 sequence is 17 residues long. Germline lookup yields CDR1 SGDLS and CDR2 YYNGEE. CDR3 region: CASSTGQGASGANVLTF. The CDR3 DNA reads TGTGCCAGCAGCACGGGACAGGGGGCCTCTGGGGCCAACGTCCTGACTTTC. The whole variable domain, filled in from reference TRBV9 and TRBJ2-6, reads DSGVTQTPKHLITATGQRVTLRCSPRSGDLSVYWYQQSLDQGLQFLIQYYNGEERAKGNILERFSAQQFPDLHSELNLSSLELGDSALYFCASSTGQGASGANVLTFGAGSRLTVL.

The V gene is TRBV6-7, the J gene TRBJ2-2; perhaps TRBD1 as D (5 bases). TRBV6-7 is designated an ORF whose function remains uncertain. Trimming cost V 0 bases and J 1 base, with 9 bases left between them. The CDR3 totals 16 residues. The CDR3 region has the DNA TGTGCCAGCAGTTACTCGGGTCAGGGGAACACCGGGGAGCTGTTTTTT. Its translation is CASSYSGQGNTGELFF.

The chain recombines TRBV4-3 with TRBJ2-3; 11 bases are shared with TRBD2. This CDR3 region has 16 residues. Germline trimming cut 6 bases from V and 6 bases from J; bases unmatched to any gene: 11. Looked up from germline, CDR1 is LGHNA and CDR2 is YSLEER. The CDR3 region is CASSRGTSGSRDTQYF. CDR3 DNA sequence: TGCGCCAGCAGTCGAGGAACTAGCGGGAGTAGGGATACGCAGTATTTT.